One sample yielded the 25 T cell receptor beta chains listed below, sequenced in a study of T-cell reconstitution after alpha-beta-depleted transplantation in children. Unique molecular identifiers featured in how the TCRbeta library was prepared. MiXCR, run by TCRdb on the PCR reads, gives a single entry per CDR3 protein. The table includes about 580,000 distinct CDR3 sequences, more than 20% detected once. The sample here was PBMCs, mostly from graft donor cells, taken 360 days after TCRalphabeta/CD19-depleted stem cell transplant. The source is a boy in the first two years of life who had a stem cell transplant for acute myeloid leukemia, so the T cells may come from the graft donor.

There are a few counts of this clonotype. One end of the junction fails to match germline, which may point to a read error. This chain joins TRBV9 and TRBJ2-5; 7 bases agree with TRBD1. This CDR3 spans 9 amino acids. CDR1 SGDLS and CDR2 YYNGEE come from the germline V gene. CDR3 residues: CETGETQYF. The CDR3 DNA is TGCGAGACAGGGGAGACCCAGTACTTC.

This clonotype was recorded a few times. The V and J genes are TRBV12-3 or TRBV12-4 and TRBJ1-2, with TRBD1 matching over 9 bases. The junction had 4 bases not matched to a gene; V was cut back by 6 bases and J by 2 bases. CDR3 length: 14 amino acids. The CDR3 nucleotides read TGTGCCAGCAGCGGGACAGGGTGGAACTATGGCTACACCTTC. This sequence encodes CASSGTGWNYGYTF.

This clonotype was observed a handful of times. The V and J genes are TRBV18 and TRBJ2-7; TRBD1 matches at 11 bases. CDR3 size: 16 residues. The ends lost 0 bases at V and 5 bases at J; junction bases unmatched: 6. Germline CDR1 is KGHSH and CDR2 is LQKENI. The CDR3 sequence: CASSPPPGQGGHEQYF. The CDR3 DNA reads as TGTGCCAGCTCACCACCGCCGGGACAGGGGGGCCACGAGCAGTACTTC.

This clonotype turned up a few times. The CDR3 region has the DNA TGCAGCGCACAGAAGGGTATAGAGACCCAGTACTTC. Residues: CSAQKGIETQYF. The chain combines TRBV29-1 with TRBJ2-5; D call uncertain. CDR1 is SQVTM and CDR2 is ANQGSEA in the germline V gene. Trimming stripped 7 bases from V and 4 bases from J, with 13 bases between. The CDR3 is 12 residues long.

This clonotype was observed a few times. The V and J genes are TRBV29-1 and TRBJ1-1; D may be TRBD1 (5 bases). The CDR3 is 14 amino acids. Trimming removed 7 bases at V and 1 base at J, with 16 bases between. Germline loops: CDR1 SQVTM, CDR2 ANQGSEA. The CDR3 sequence: CSAGNRNPNTEAFF. CDR3 in DNA: TGCAGCGCGGGCAACAGGAACCCGAACACTGAAGCTTTCTTT. The full variable domain, in which reference TRBV29-1 and TRBJ1-1 provide the parts outside the CDR3, is SAVISQKPSRDICQRGTSLTIQCQVDSQVTMMFWYRQQPGQSLTLIATANQGSEATYESGFVIDKFPISRPNLTFSTLTVSNMSPEDSSIYLCSAGNRNPNTEAFFGQGTRLTVV.

The rearrangement uses TRBV10-3 and TRBJ1-1; weak D call: TRBD1 (5 bases). The length of the CDR3 is 13 residues. V lost 10 bases to trimming and J lost 6 bases, with 18 bases between them. Germline values: CDR1 ENHRY, CDR2 SYGVKD. The CDR3 nucleotides are TGTGCCACCCCGGGACGGGGGGTCTCTGAAGCTTTCTTT. Protein: CATPGRGVSEAFF.

This clonotype was counted only a few times. This chain links TRBV4-2 with TRBJ1-2; D possibly corresponds to TRBD1 (5 bases). From germline, CDR1 is LGHNA and CDR2 YNFKEQ. V was cut by 0 bases and J by 6 bases, with 14 bases left in between. The length of the CDR3 is 15 residues. The CDR3 DNA reads TGTGCCAGCAGCCAAGATCGGGGCAGTTTAGATGGCTACACCTTC. This gives the protein CASSQDRGSLDGYTF.

This clonotype was recorded many times. The chain links TRBV20-1 to TRBJ2-2, with TRBD2 identical over 12 bases. Germline loops: CDR1 DFQATT, CDR2 SNEGSKA (reference sequence). There are 16 residues in the CDR3. CDR3 protein: CPIPYLAGGVPGELFF. In nucleotides, the CDR3 is TGCCCCATTCCTTATCTAGCGGGGGGGGTGCCCGGGGAGCTGTTTTTT.

V usage is TRBV11-2 and J usage is TRBJ2-1; 14 bases are shared with TRBD2. This CDR3 comprises 20 residues. The ends lost 4 bases at V and 2 bases at J; junction bases unmatched: 13. From germline, CDR1 is SGHAT and CDR2 FQNNGV. The CDR3 sequence: CASSSPVTGTSGGTYNEQFF. The DNA of the CDR3 is TGTGCCAGCAGCTCCCCTGTAACCGGGACTAGCGGGGGAACCTACAATGAGCAGTTCTTC. The whole variable domain, remainder taken from reference TRBV11-2 and TRBJ2-1, is EAGVAQSPRYKIIEKRQSVAFWCNPISGHATLYWYQQILGQGPKLLIQFQNNGVVDDSQLPKDRFSAERLKGVDSTLKIQPAKLEDSAVYLCASSSPVTGTSGGTYNEQFFGPGTRLTVL.

The chain uses TRBV7-9 and TRBJ1-1; TRBD1 matches at 9 bases. The germline CDR1 and CDR2 sequences are SEHNR and FQNEAQ (reference sequence). The ends lost 5 bases at V and 3 bases at J; junction bases unmatched: 10. The CDR3 totals 16 residues. The CDR3 spells CASSLRDRESDTEAFF. The CDR3 coding sequence is TGTGCCAGCAGCCTCCGGGACAGGGAGTCGGACACTGAAGCTTTCTTT. The complete variable domain, with remaining parts taken from reference TRBV7-9 and TRBJ1-1, reads DTGVSQNPRHKITKRGQNVTFRCDPISEHNRLYWYRQTLGQGPEFLTYFQNEAQLEKSRLLSDRFSAERPKGSFSTLEIQRTEQGDSAMYLCASSLRDRESDTEAFFGQGTRLTVV.

This clonotype was observed many times. The rearrangement joins TRBV20-1 to TRBJ1-2; perhaps TRBD1 as D (5 bases). The CDR3 is made up of 14 amino acids. V was trimmed by 3 bases and J by 3 bases, leaving 14 bases between them. From germline, CDR1 is DFQATT and CDR2 SNEGSKA (reference sequence). The CDR3 DNA is TGCAGTGCTAGCAACCAAAGGGGCGACTATGGCTACACCTTC. Amino acid sequence: CSASNQRGDYGYTF.

The table lists this clonotype with many counts. V usage is TRBV12-3 or TRBV12-4 and J usage is TRBJ2-1, with D uncertain. Trimming removed 4 bases from V and 9 bases from J, with 13 bases in between. The CDR3 extends over 13 amino acids. In DNA form, the CDR3 reads TGTGCCAGCAGTTCCCCAAGTCCAAGTGAGCAGTTCTTC. Protein sequence: CASSSPSPSEQFF.

The V gene is TRBV21-1, the J gene TRBJ2-1. TRBV21-1 is a pseudogene locus. This CDR3 is built from 15 residues. The CDR3 reads CASGQRGGPYNEQFF. As DNA, the CDR3 is TGTGCCAGCGGTCAACGGGGGGGCCCCTACAATGAGCAGTTCTTC.

This clonotype showed up many times. One junction end does not reproduce the germline sequence, and a read error may be involved. V usage is TRBV12-3 or TRBV12-4 and J usage is TRBJ2-5; perhaps TRBD1 as D (5 bases). The CDR3 has 13 amino acids. Here the CDR3 reads CASSLVGAETQYF. CDR3 coding DNA: TGTGCCAGCAGCTTAGTAGGGGCAGAGACCCAGTACTTC.

This clonotype was seen at least ten times. The chain joins TRBV6-2 or TRBV6-3 to TRBJ2-3; 12 bases are a match to TRBD2. The CDR3 has 15 amino acids. Germline-derived CDR1 and CDR2 are MNHEY and SVGEGT. The trim removed 5 bases at V and 6 bases at J, leaving 6 bases unmatched. As DNA, the CDR3 is TGTGCCAGCAGTCGACCCGGGACTAGCGGGGATACGCAGTATTTT. Its translation is CASSRPGTSGDTQYF.

This clonotype showed up just once. This rearrangement joins TRBV10-3 to TRBJ2-4, with D perhaps TRBD1 or TRBD2 (6 bases each). V lost 6 bases to trimming and J lost 6 bases, with 18 bases between them. CDR1 is ENHRY and CDR2 is SYGVKD in the germline V gene. The CDR3 has 15 amino acids. CDR3 nucleotide sequence: TGTGCCATCAGGCGGGGTCCTCAAGGGGGAAACATTCAGTACTTC. Translating gives CAIRRGPQGGNIQYF.

This clonotype was seen many times. The chain combines TRBV12-3 or TRBV12-4 with TRBJ2-5; unclear D gene. Trimming cost V 1 base and J 3 bases, with 6 bases left between them. The CDR3 is made up of 13 amino acids. CDR3 in DNA: TGTGCCAGCAGTTTAGTGTCAGAAGAGACCCAGTACTTC. It yields the protein CASSLVSEETQYF.

J is TRBJ1-1 and V is TRBV6-5, with unresolved D. Trimming stripped 0 bases from V and 3 bases from J, with 5 bases between. Germline lookup yields CDR1 MNHEY and CDR2 SVGAGI. The CDR3 totals 13 residues. Written as DNA, the CDR3 is TGTGCCAGCAGTTACTCGCAGGACACTGAAGCTTTCTTT. Its protein is CASSYSQDTEAFF.

In its sample, this clonotype was seen a few times. The rearrangement uses TRBV20-1 and TRBJ1-5; D is ambiguous. Trimming stripped 6 bases from V and 0 bases from J, with 12 bases between. This CDR3 has 14 amino acids. Germline V gene data show CDR1 as DFQATT and CDR2 as SNEGSKA (reference sequence). CDR3 nucleotides: TGCAGTGCAAGGCACCCCTATAGCAATCAGCCCCAGCATTTT. Translated, it gives CSARHPYSNQPQHF.

This clonotype appeared many times. This chain links TRBV29-1 with TRBJ2-3; D is tentatively TRBD1 or TRBD2 (6 bases each). The ends were cut back, 4 bases at V and 4 bases at J, with 12 bases in the middle. This CDR3 is built from 13 residues. Germline CDR1 and CDR2: SQVTM and ANQGSEA. The CDR3 bases are TGCAGCGTTGTCTGGGGGGCCGCAGATACGCAGTATTTT. This translates into CSVVWGAADTQYF.

This chain joins TRBV29-1 and TRBJ2-3, with TRBD2 matching over 7 bases. The V and J ends lost 3 bases and 0 bases, in that order; junction bases with no gene match: 6. The CDR3 extends over 15 amino acids. In germline, CDR1 is SQVTM, CDR2 ANQGSEA. This CDR3 is CSVEWGGSSTDTQYF. CDR3 coding DNA: TGCAGCGTTGAGTGGGGGGGTAGTAGCACAGATACGCAGTATTTT.

This clonotype appeared a few times. The chain carries TRBV12-3 or TRBV12-4 and TRBJ1-2; TRBD1 might be the D (5 bases). Trimming cost V 4 bases and J 6 bases, with 9 bases left between them. The CDR3 has 12 amino acids. CDR3 protein: CASSSQVHGYTF. For the CDR3, the DNA is TGTGCCAGCAGTTCACAGGTGCATGGCTACACCTTC.

This clonotype was seen many times. V is TRBV10-3 and J is TRBJ2-3; D unclear. The CDR3 runs to 14 residues. Germline CDR1 and CDR2: ENHRY and SYGVKD. V shed 2 bases and J shed 0 bases, with 6 bases lying between them. CDR3 nucleotides: TGTGCCATCAGTGAGATTCCGAGCACAGATACGCAGTATTTT. Residues: CAISEIPSTDTQYF.

This clonotype appeared a few times. In nucleotides, the CDR3 is TGTGCCAGCAGTACTGACTACGAGCAGTACGTC. This sequence encodes CASSTDYEQYV. The chain combines TRBV28 with TRBJ2-7; D unresolved. There are 11 residues in the CDR3. V lost 5 bases and J lost 3, with 5 bases in between. The germline CDR1 and CDR2 sequences are MDHEN and SYDVKM.

This clonotype was observed a handful of times. V usage is TRBV12-3 or TRBV12-4 and J usage is TRBJ1-3, with D possibly being TRBD1 (5 bases). This CDR3 contains 14 residues. The V end was cut by 5 bases, the J end by 0 bases, with 8 bases between. In DNA, the CDR3 is TGTGCCAGCAGTCCAGGGTTCTCTGGAAACACCATATATTTT. It yields the protein CASSPGFSGNTIYF.